This T cell receptor (beta chain) was retrieved from a study of beta chain features in type 1 diabetes. Study-wide findings and caveats: People with Type 1 diabetes carried modestly yet significantly shorter TCRB CDR3s in all four CD4+ subsets.

This clone was detected many times. Its specificity is unknown. Since all of the isolated RNA was reverse transcribed, expressed TCRB transcripts were what got sequenced. Measured with immunoSEQ multiplex PCR; TCRdb has only the in-frame clones, and not every one. Among more than 100,000 clones listed, roughly 17% were seen once. This CDR3 contains 15 residues. The germline V gene has CDR1 LGHNA and CDR2 YSLEER. Trimming left V 0 bases short and J 6 bases short, with 14 bases between. The sequenced material came from central memory CD4+ T cells from blood. The genes are TRBV4-3 and TRBJ1-2, with D possibly being TRBD1 (5 bases). The origin of this receptor is a man aged 30 to 39 with type 1 diabetes. CDR3 in DNA: TGCGCCAGCAGCCAAGATGGGACTTATCTAGATGGCTACACCTTC. The encoded protein is CASSQDGTYLDGYTF.